This T cell receptor (beta chain) emerged from a study of blood T cell repertoires in COVID-19. Looking at the study overall: PBMCs, B-cell-depleted T cells, or T cells provided the cDNA or gDNA that made up the material.

The data were produced by immunoSEQ multiplex PCR, yet TCRdb's version contains in-frame clones alone and is incomplete. The sample lists about 400,000 clones; 85% to 90% were seen once. With 2 bases clipped from V and 7 bases from J, the junction kept 6 bases outside the gene matches. This CDR3 is built from 16 residues. Germline CDR1 is LGHNA and CDR2 is YNFKEQ. Cohorts were based on clinical histories the participants reported. V gene TRBV4-2 combines with J gene TRBJ1-6; TRBD1 matches 9 bases. Sequences were obtained from PBMCs or T cells enriched from blood (not recorded which). The sequence derives from a woman in her 50s who had recovered from COVID-19. The CDR3 sequence is CASSQNFGTGNSPLHF. The CDR3 DNA follows: TGTGCCAGCAGCCAAAATTTCGGGACAGGGAATTCACCCCTCCACTTT.